This TCR beta chain originates from a study of T cell responses to AZD1222 COVID-19 vaccine. Per the germline V gene, CDR1 is SGHTA and CDR2 is FQGNSA. The length of the CDR3 is 14 residues. Deletions cut 5 bases from V and 2 bases from J, with 13 bases between. Repertoires were generated with immunoSEQ multiplex PCR, while TCRdb's copy carries only in-frame clones and drops some. Altogether 130,000 or so clones are present, 90% to 95% being singletons, with the ten largest covering around 1.6%. This clonotype was sampled from an adult in good health. Sequences were derived from peripheral blood, sampled on day 0 of AZD1222 vaccination. The V and J genes are TRBV7-2 and TRBJ2-7; D is ambiguous. The CDR3 sequence: CASSLTRPPYEQYF. The CDR3 nucleotides are TGTGCCAGCAGCCTCACCAGGCCCCCCTACGAGCAGTACTTC.